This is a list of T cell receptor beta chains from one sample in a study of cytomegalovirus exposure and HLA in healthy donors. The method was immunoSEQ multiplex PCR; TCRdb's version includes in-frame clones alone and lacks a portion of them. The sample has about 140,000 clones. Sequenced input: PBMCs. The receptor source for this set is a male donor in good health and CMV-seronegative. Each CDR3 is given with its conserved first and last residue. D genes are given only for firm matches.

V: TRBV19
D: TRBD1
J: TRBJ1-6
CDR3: CASSIRGLDSPLHF
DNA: TGTGCCAGTAGTATCAGGGGGTTAGATTCACCCCTCCACTTT

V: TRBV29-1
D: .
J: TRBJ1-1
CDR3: CSVGSGRESTEAFF
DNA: TGCAGCGTTGGTAGCGGCAGGGAGTCAACTGAAGCTTTCTTT

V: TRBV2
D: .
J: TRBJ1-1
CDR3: CASTNTGKTTEAFF
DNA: TGTGCCAGCACAAATACGGGAAAGACCACTGAAGCTTTCTTT

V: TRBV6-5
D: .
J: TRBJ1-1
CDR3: CASKRWNTEAFF
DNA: TGTGCCAGCAAACGGTGGAACACTGAAGCTTTCTTT

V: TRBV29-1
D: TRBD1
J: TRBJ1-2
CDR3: CSVGQGADGYTF
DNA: TGCAGCGTGGGACAGGGGGCGGATGGCTACACCTTC

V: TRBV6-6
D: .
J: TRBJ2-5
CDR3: CASSYSILEETQYF
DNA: TGTGCCAGCAGTTACTCGATCCTAGAGGAGACCCAGTACTTC

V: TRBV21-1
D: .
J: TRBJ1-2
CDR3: CASRRRSNHYGYTF
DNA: TGTGCCAGCAGGAGACGGAGCAATCACTATGGCTACACCTTC

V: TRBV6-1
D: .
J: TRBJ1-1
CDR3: CASGDTPEAFF
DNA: TGTGCCAGCGGGGACACTCCTGAAGCTTTCTTT

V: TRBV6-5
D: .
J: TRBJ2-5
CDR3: CASSYSKATHKTQYF
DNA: TGTGCCAGCAGTTACTCGAAAGCGACCCACAAGACCCAGTACTTC

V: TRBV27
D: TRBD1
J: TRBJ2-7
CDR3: CASSIGQGAQEQYF
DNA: TGTGCCAGCTCAATAGGGCAGGGGGCGCAAGAGCAGTACTTC

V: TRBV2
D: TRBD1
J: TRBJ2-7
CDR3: CASKLGQGAYEQYF
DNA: TGTGCCAGCAAACTGGGACAGGGGGCTTACGAGCAGTACTTC

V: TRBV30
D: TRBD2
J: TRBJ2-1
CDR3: CAWSKMGLAGGINEQFF
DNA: TGTGCCTGGAGTAAAATGGGACTAGCGGGAGGTATAAATGAGCAGTTCTTC

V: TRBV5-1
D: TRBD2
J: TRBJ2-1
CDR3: CASYREGDEQFF
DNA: TGCGCCAGCTACCGGGAGGGCGATGAGCAGTTCTTC

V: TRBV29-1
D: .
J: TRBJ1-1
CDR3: CSACRGDTEAFF
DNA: TGCAGCGCCTGCAGGGGAGACACTGAAGCTTTCTTT

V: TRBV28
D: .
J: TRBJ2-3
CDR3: CASSPPDSTDTQYF
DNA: TGTGCCAGCAGTCCACCGGACAGTACAGATACGCAGTATTTT

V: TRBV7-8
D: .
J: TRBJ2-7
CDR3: CASSLGGRSYEQYF
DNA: TGTGCCAGCAGCTTAGGGGGGCGCTCCTACGAGCAGTACTTC

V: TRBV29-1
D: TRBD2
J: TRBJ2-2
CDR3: CSVTSGVNTGELFF
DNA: TGCAGCGTAACTAGCGGAGTTAACACCGGGGAGCTGTTTTTT

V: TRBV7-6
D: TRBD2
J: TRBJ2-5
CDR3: CASSSTLLAGAGETQYF
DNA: TGTGCCAGCAGCTCCACCTTACTAGCGGGAGCAGGAGAGACCCAGTACTTC

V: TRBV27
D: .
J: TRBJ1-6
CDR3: CASSSLTPLGSPLHF
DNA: TGTGCCAGCAGTTCCCTAACCCCCCTAGGTTCACCCCTCCACTTT

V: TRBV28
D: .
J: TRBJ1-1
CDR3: CASSFRLRNTEAFF
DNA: TGTGCCAGCAGTTTTAGACTTCGGAACACTGAAGCTTTCTTT

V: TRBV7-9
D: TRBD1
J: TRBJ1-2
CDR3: CASSGGQGDGYTF
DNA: TGTGCCAGCAGCGGGGGACAGGGGGACGGCTACACCTTC

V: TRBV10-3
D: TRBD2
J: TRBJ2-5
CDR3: CAISAGGTQQETQYF
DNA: TGTGCCATCAGTGCGGGGGGTACGCAGCAAGAGACCCAGTACTTC

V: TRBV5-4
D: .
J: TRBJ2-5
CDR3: CASSRPETYQETQYF
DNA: TGTGCCAGCAGCCGCCCGGAGACGTACCAAGAGACCCAGTACTTC

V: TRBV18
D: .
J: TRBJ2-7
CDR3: CASSLSGPRGYEQYF
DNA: TGTGCCAGCTCCCTTTCGGGACCTCGGGGGTACGAGCAGTACTTC

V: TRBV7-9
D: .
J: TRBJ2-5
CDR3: CASSLAGGGLGETQYF
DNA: TGTGCCAGCAGCCTTGCAGGGGGGGGACTAGGAGAGACCCAGTACTTC

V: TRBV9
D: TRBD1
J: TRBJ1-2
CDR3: CASTGTGPNYGYTF
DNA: TGTGCCAGCACCGGGACAGGACCGAACTATGGCTACACCTTC